Each of the 19 T cell receptor beta chains below was sequenced from the same sample in a study of shared clonotypes between healthy human individuals. Only in-frame clones appear in the TCRdb table, and some are missing; sequencing was by immunoSEQ multiplex PCR. Of about 1.5 million clones detected, roughly 98% appear once; the ten largest clones hold roughly 0.45%. The sample comprised naive CD4+ T cells sorted from blood. Subset denoted: CD45RA+ positively selected. The receptors were gathered from a man aged 30 to 39 in good health.

V and J are TRBV9 and TRBJ2-2; D remains ambiguous. The CDR3 sequence is 12 residues long. The germline CDR1 and CDR2 sequences are SGDLS and YYNGEE. Deletions cut 1 base from V and 5 bases from J, with 3 bases between. DNA for the CDR3: TGTGCCAGCAGCGTATTTACCGGGGAGCTGTTTTTT. Encoded protein: CASSVFTGELFF.

J is TRBJ2-7 and V is TRBV2, with 8 bases identical to TRBD1. V lost 8 bases, J lost 0 bases, and 0 bases stayed unmatched. From germline, CDR1 is SNHLY and CDR2 FYNNEI. CDR3 length: 12 residues. CDR3 sequence (DNA): TGTGCCAGCGGACAGGGCTCCTACGAGCAGTACTTC. Protein product: CASGQGSYEQYF.

The V and J genes are TRBV14 and TRBJ1-4, with 8 nucleotides matching TRBD1. Germline V gives CDR1 SGHDN, CDR2 FVKESK. After removal of 3 bases from V and 4 bases from J, the junction contained 4 bases not matched to a gene. The CDR3 extends over 15 amino acids. The chain's CDR3 is CASSHNRGINEKLFF. The CDR3 nucleotides are TGTGCCAGCAGCCACAACAGGGGGATTAATGAAAAACTGTTTTTT. The full variable domain, with the rest looked up from reference TRBV14 and TRBJ1-4, is EAGVTQFPSHSVIEKGQTVTLRCDPISGHDNLYWYRRVMGKEIKFLLHFVKESKQDESGMPNNRFLAERTGGTYSTLKVQPAELEDSGVYFCASSHNRGINEKLFFGSGTQLSVL.

This clone was observed a single time. The same CDR3 is also encoded by other DNA sequences in this sample. This chain links TRBV5-1 with TRBJ2-5, with D unclear. The V end lost 0 bases, the J end lost 4 bases, and 10 bases lay between the germline ends. Per the germline V gene, CDR1 is SGHRS and CDR2 is YFSETQ. This CDR3 has 14 residues. The chain's CDR3 is CASSLVAGVETQYF. In DNA form, the CDR3 reads TGCGCCAGCAGCTTGGTGGCTGGGGTAGAGACCCAGTACTTC.

The gene calls are TRBV18 and TRBJ1-4; 9 bases align to TRBD1. The ends lost 5 bases at V and 7 bases at J; junction bases unmatched: 11. This CDR3 has 16 residues. Per germline, CDR1 KGHSH and CDR2 LQKENI. This CDR3 is CASSGRPGTGSEKLFF. The CDR3 region has the DNA TGTGCCAGCTCAGGACGTCCTGGGACAGGGTCTGAAAAACTGTTTTTT.

The chain is built from TRBV5-1 and TRBJ1-2; no clear D. V lost 4 bases and J 4 bases, leaving 20 bases between the germline ends. Germline values: CDR1 SGHRS, CDR2 YFSETQ. The CDR3 sequence is 16 residues long. The CDR3 DNA follows: TGCGCCAGCAGCCAGATCCCCACCGACCGGGGCTATGGCTACACCTTC. It codes for CASSQIPTDRGYGYTF.

The gene calls are TRBV18 and TRBJ2-1; the match to TRBD2 covers 7 bases. Per the germline V gene, CDR1 is KGHSH and CDR2 is LQKENI. The CDR3 consists of 13 residues. The ends lost 2 bases at V and 10 bases at J; junction bases unmatched: 5. The CDR3, as DNA: TGTGCCAGCTCACCAAGGGAGACTAGCGAGCAGTTCTTC. Protein product: CASSPRETSEQFF.

The chain links TRBV4-1 to TRBJ2-7; 7 bases align to TRBD2. After removal of 1 base from V and 6 bases from J, the junction contained 9 bases not matched to a gene. Germline assignment: CDR1 MGHRA and CDR2 YSYEKL. The CDR3 length is 15 residues. The DNA of the CDR3 is TGCGCCAGCAGCCAAGTGTGGGGGGAGGGCAGCGAGCAGTACTTC. This sequence encodes CASSQVWGEGSEQYF.

The chain uses TRBV10-3 and TRBJ2-1; D unclear. CDR1 ENHRY and CDR2 SYGVKD come from the germline V gene. This CDR3 is built from 17 residues. Trimming cost V 8 bases and J 0 bases, with 20 bases left between them. The CDR3 nucleotides are TGTGCCATCGCCAACCGGAGTTTCCAATACTCCTACAATGAGCAGTTCTTC. This codes for CAIANRSFQYSYNEQFF.

In its sample, this clone was seen once. V usage is TRBV9 and J usage is TRBJ2-2, with TRBD1 matching over 8 bases. The CDR3 totals 14 residues. CDR1 and CDR2 (germline): SGDLS, YYNGEE. The ends lost 4 bases at V and 6 bases at J; junction bases unmatched: 5. CDR3 coding DNA: TGTGCCAGCAGCACAGGGGGGCGGCCCGGGGAGCTGTTTTTT. Its translation: CASSTGGRPGELFF.

The rearrangement uses TRBV7-8 and TRBJ2-7; D is uncertain. Germline loops: CDR1 SGHVS, CDR2 FQNEAQ. Trimming took 5 bases from V and 1 from J, leaving 15 bases between them. The CDR3 totals 15 residues. CDR3 sequence: CASSNTYGRSYEQYF. In DNA, the CDR3 is TGTGCCAGCAGCAACACCTACGGACGATCCTACGAGCAGTACTTC.

Written as DNA, the CDR3 is TGTGCCAGCTCACCACCTAGCGGGAGGACTAACGGGGAGCTGTTTTTT. Translation gives CASSPPSGRTNGELFF. The chain employs TRBV18 and TRBJ2-2; TRBD2 agrees at 10 bases. Germline assignment: CDR1 KGHSH and CDR2 LQKENI. V lost 0 bases, J lost 7 bases, and 5 bases stayed unmatched. The CDR3 has 16 amino acids.

This chain connects TRBV10-3 to TRBJ2-7; 11 bases line up with TRBD2. Trimming at V came to 5 bases and at J to 4 bases, leaving 13 bases not matched to a gene. Germline V gives CDR1 ENHRY, CDR2 SYGVKD. This CDR3 has 17 amino acids. CDR3 residues: CAISYTQLAGAGYEQYF. CDR3 in DNA: TGTGCCATCAGTTACACCCAACTAGCGGGGGCTGGTTACGAGCAGTACTTC.

This chain connects TRBV11-3 to TRBJ2-1, with D possibly called TRBD1 or TRBD2 (5 bases each). CDR3 length: 14 residues. Germline CDR1 SGHNT, CDR2 YENEEA. The ends were cut back, 1 base at V and 5 bases at J, with 9 bases in the middle. Here the CDR3 reads CASSLGGTDNEQFF. CDR3 bases: TGTGCCAGCAGCTTAGGTGGGACGGACAATGAGCAGTTCTTC.

J is TRBJ2-1 and V is TRBV25-1; the D gene is possibly TRBD1 (6 bases). Trimming took off 9 bases at V and 8 bases at J, with 11 bases between the two ends. This CDR3 spans 11 amino acids. Germline CDR1 is MGHDK and CDR2 is SYGVNS. The CDR3 DNA is TGTGCCAGTACAGGGTCCCATGAGCAGTTCTTC. Amino acids: CASTGSHEQFF.

V and J are TRBV29-1 and TRBJ1-4; a possible D gene is TRBD1 (5 bases). Per the germline V gene, CDR1 is SQVTM and CDR2 is ANQGSEA. The ends were cut back, 5 bases at V and 7 bases at J, with 5 bases in the middle. The CDR3 runs to 10 residues. The CDR3 spells CSVRGEKLFF. The DNA for the CDR3 is TGCAGCGTTAGGGGTGAAAAACTGTTTTTT.

The CDR3, as DNA: TGTGCCAGCAGTTTGGAGGGGACTAGCGGGAAGAATGAGCAGTTCTTC. Translated, it gives CASSLEGTSGKNEQFF. The chain employs TRBV27 and TRBJ2-1; 13 bases map to TRBD2. The CDR3 runs 16 residues. V lost 3 bases to trimming and J lost 7 bases; unmatched junction nucleotides: 6. Germline V gives CDR1 MNHEY, CDR2 SMNVEV (reference sequence).

The chain joins TRBV7-2 to TRBJ2-1; TRBD1 agrees at 9 bases. V lost 5 bases, J lost 8 bases, and 7 bases stayed unmatched. The CDR3 is made up of 14 amino acids. Germline V gene lookup returns CDR1 SGHTA and CDR2 FQGNSA. CDR3 region: CASSRDRAAYEQFF. In DNA, the CDR3 is TGTGCCAGCAGCCGGGACAGGGCCGCATATGAGCAGTTCTTC.

J is TRBJ2-3 and V is TRBV30; 8 bases agree with TRBD1. V lost 8 bases and J lost 1; bases outside the gene matches: 5. Per the germline V gene, CDR1 is GTSNPN and CDR2 is SVGIG (reference sequence). This CDR3 has 13 amino acids. CDR3 bases: TGTGCCCTCCCGGGACAGGGCACAGATACGCAGTATTTT. Its protein is CALPGQGTDTQYF.